What follows describes a single T cell receptor beta chain. The data stem from a study of blood T cell repertoires in COVID-19. Germline loops: CDR1 MNHEY, CDR2 SMNVEV (reference sequence). This CDR3 comprises 14 residues. Trimming left V 6 bases short and J 10 bases short, with 16 bases between. Some clones are missing from TCRdb's copy, which holds only in-frame ones; the method was immunoSEQ multiplex PCR. Altogether 170,000 or so clones are present, about 72% being singletons, with the ten largest covering around 16%. The receptor comes from a woman aged 45 to 65 who had recovered from COVID-19. The V and J genes are TRBV27 and TRBJ1-6; D is possibly TRBD1 (6 bases). Sequencing was performed on PBMCs or T cells enriched from blood (not recorded which). The CDR3 DNA reads as TGTGCCAGCAGCGGGGGGGCCTCCGGGTCACCCCTCCACTTT. Translation gives CASSGGASGSPLHF.